The 10 T cell receptor beta chains below come from one sample, sequenced in a study of siplizumab effects on memory and regulatory T cells. TCRdb's table, derived via immunoSEQ multiplex PCR, lists solely in-frame clones and lacks some. Of fewer than 110,000 clones in the sample, 85% to 95% were seen once. Material for sequencing was non-Treg CD4+ T cells sorted from blood. These receptors all stem from a human donor in good health.

This clone was seen a handful of times. V usage is TRBV5-4 and J usage is TRBJ1-3, with D unclear. The CDR3 extends over 14 amino acids. Germline loops: CDR1 SGHNT, CDR2 YYREEE (reference sequence). V shed 4 bases and J shed 0 bases, with 8 bases lying between them. CDR3 in amino acids: CASSQTVSGNTIYF. The DNA for the CDR3 is TGTGCCAGCAGCCAGACGGTCTCTGGAAACACCATATATTTT.

V gene TRBV7-3 combines with J gene TRBJ2-1; 14 bases map to TRBD2. Germline values: CDR1 SGHTA, CDR2 FQGTGA. The V and J ends lost 5 bases and 14 bases, in that order; junction bases with no gene match: 8. The CDR3 spans 14 residues. The CDR3 spells CASSITGTSGSEFF. The CDR3 nucleotides are TGTGCCAGCAGCATTACCGGGACTAGCGGGAGTGAGTTCTTC.

The V and J genes are TRBV9 and TRBJ2-3, with a tentative D call TRBD2 (5 bases). Germline lookup yields CDR1 SGDLS and CDR2 YYNGEE. The germline V and J ends were trimmed by 0 bases and 2 bases, with 13 bases remaining between them. This CDR3 spans 16 amino acids. CDR3 sequence: CASSVVSSTTTDTQYF. The CDR3, as DNA: TGTGCCAGCAGCGTAGTTTCGTCGACTACCACAGATACGCAGTATTTT.

The chain has TRBV18 and TRBJ2-1; D might be TRBD2 (6 bases). Germline CDR1 is KGHSH and CDR2 is LQKENI. Trimming took off 0 bases at V and 12 bases at J, with 21 bases between the two ends. The length of the CDR3 is 16 residues. The CDR3 protein is CASSPPSTIRLVAQFF. As DNA, the CDR3 is TGTGCCAGCTCACCACCCTCCACGATCCGACTAGTTGCGCAGTTCTTC. Full variable domain (remainder filled in from reference TRBV18 and TRBJ2-1): NAGVMQNPRHLVRRRGQEARLRCSPMKGHSHVYWYRQLPEEGLKFMVYLQKENIIDESGMPKERFSAEFPKEGPSILRIQQVVRGDSAAYFCASSPPSTIRLVAQFFGPGTRLTVL.

The gene calls are TRBV10-3 and TRBJ1-2; the D gene is possibly TRBD1 (5 bases). The CDR3 loop spans 11 amino acids. Trimming pared 6 bases from V and 8 bases from J, leaving 10 bases between. Germline V lookup: CDR1 ENHRY, CDR2 SYGVKD. In DNA, the CDR3 is TGTGCCATCAGCCCGGGGGTCGGCTACACCTTC. Translating gives CAISPGVGYTF.

V and J are TRBV25-1 and TRBJ2-7, with D perhaps TRBD2 (6 bases). The ends were cut back, 8 bases at V and 0 bases at J, with 17 bases in the middle. The germline CDR1 and CDR2 sequences are MGHDK and SYGVNS. The CDR3 has 15 amino acids. CDR3 in DNA: TGTGCCAGCGTGGGGGGTACAGGCAGCTCCTACGAGCAGTACTTC. This sequence encodes CASVGGTGSSYEQYF.

This chain connects TRBV11-2 to TRBJ2-5; no clear D gene. V was cut by 3 bases and J by 4 bases, with 3 bases left in between. This CDR3 contains 11 residues. The germline V gene has CDR1 SGHAT and CDR2 FQNNGV. CDR3 sequence (DNA): TGTGCCAGCAGCTTTAGAGAGACCCAGTACTTC. Its translation: CASSFRETQYF.

The V and J genes are TRBV11-3 and TRBJ2-1; 8 bases agree with TRBD2. The CDR3 has 15 residues. Germline assignment: CDR1 SGHNT and CDR2 YENEEA. J was trimmed by 0 bases and V by 5 bases; bases with no gene match: 3. CDR3 sequence: CASSRRGGSYNEQFF. DNA of the CDR3: TGTGCCAGCAGCCGCCGGGGGGGCTCCTACAATGAGCAGTTCTTC.

CDR3 region: CASSFRDHSYEQYF. CDR3 nucleotides: TGTGCCAGCAGCTTCCGGGACCACTCCTACGAGCAGTACTTC. The chain is built from TRBV5-4 and TRBJ2-7; D may correspond to TRBD1 or TRBD2 (5 bases each). With 2 bases removed from V and 0 bases from J, the gap between germline ends came to 9 bases. The length of the CDR3 is 14 residues. Germline loops: CDR1 SGHNT, CDR2 YYREEE (reference sequence). The whole variable domain, filled in from reference TRBV5-4 and TRBJ2-7, reads ETGVTQSPTHLIKTRGQQVTLRCSSQSGHNTVSWYQQALGQGPQFIFQYYREEENGRGNFPPRFSGLQFPNYSSELNVNALELDDSALYLCASSFRDHSYEQYFGPGTRLTVT.

The chain joins TRBV11-2 to TRBJ1-1, with D hard to call. Trimming shortened V by 3 bases and J by 0 bases, and 11 bases separated the two germline ends. Germline values: CDR1 SGHAT, CDR2 FQNNGV. This CDR3 has 15 amino acids. The CDR3 is CASSLAVAVNTEAFF. CDR3 nucleotides: TGTGCCAGCAGCTTGGCCGTGGCGGTGAACACTGAAGCTTTCTTT.